There are a few counts of the clone carrying this T cell receptor (beta chain). Its antigen is currently unknown. The junction had 10 bases not matched to a gene; V was cut back by 6 bases and J by 2 bases. The CDR3 contains 17 residues. Germline loops: CDR1 SGHVS, CDR2 FNYEAQ. TCRdb processed the reads anew with MiXCR; each CDR3 protein has one entry. The table records a few hundred thousand distinct CDR3 sequences, roughly 34% of them present only once. This entry comes from a study of T cell repertoires in cytomegalovirus infection. The sequencing here drew on cultured PBMCs, taken from culture after CMV antigen stimulation. This chain joins TRBV7-6 and TRBJ2-1, with 10 bases aligning to TRBD1. The clonotype originates from a human donor in good health (CMV status not recorded). Some clones in this sample may be carry-over from other donors' samples. CDR3 DNA: TGTGCCAGCAGTCACCCAAGGGGACAGGGGACCTACAATGAGCAGTTCTTC. Its protein is CASSHPRGQGTYNEQFF.